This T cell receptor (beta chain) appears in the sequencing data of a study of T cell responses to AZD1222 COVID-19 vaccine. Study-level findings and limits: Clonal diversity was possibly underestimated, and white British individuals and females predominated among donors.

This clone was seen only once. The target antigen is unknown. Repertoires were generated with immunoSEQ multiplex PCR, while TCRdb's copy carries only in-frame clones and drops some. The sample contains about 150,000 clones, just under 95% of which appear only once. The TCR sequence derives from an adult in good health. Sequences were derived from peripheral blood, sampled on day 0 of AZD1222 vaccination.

CDR3: CASSPGQVSDTQYF. The CDR3 coding sequence is TGTGCCAGCAGCCCGGGACAGGTGTCAGATACGCAGTATTTT. V and J are TRBV5-5 and TRBJ2-3; 8 bases are shared with TRBD1. The CDR3 sequence is 14 residues long. The germline V gene has CDR1 SGHKS and CDR2 YYEKEE (reference sequence). V lost 4 bases, J lost 4 bases, and 5 bases stayed unmatched.